A single sample is the source of the 12 T cell receptor beta chains below, sequenced in a study of T cells in women clearing cervical HPV infection. The assay was immunoSEQ multiplex PCR, and TCRdb's table has in-frame clones only and misses some. This table holds tens of thousands of clones. The sample consisted of blood buffy coat. The receptors were gathered from a woman aged 18 to 75 with a cervical HPV16 infection that either progressed to CIN3+ or cleared (not recorded which).

On this clone: The observed sequence ends 3 residues before the CDR3 terminus, with the missing tail filled in from the germline J gene. The chain recombines TRBV15 with TRBJ2-3, with a tentative D call TRBD2 (6 bases). The CDR3 is 15 amino acids. CDR1 and CDR2 from the germline V gene are LNHNV and YYDKDF (reference sequence). The ends were cut back, 3 bases at V and 5 bases at J, with 15 bases in the middle. The DNA read from the CDR3 is TGTGCCACCAGCAGTCCCGGACTGGGAGGAGATACG. Translating gives CATSSPGLGGDT. The whole CDR3 region reads CATSSPGLGGDTQYF.

On this clone itself: The CDR3 end is not reached by the read, which stops 3 residues before it; the germline J gene fills it in. This chain uses TRBV11-2 with TRBJ2-7; D may be TRBD1 (6 bases). Per the germline V gene, CDR1 is SGHAT and CDR2 is FQNNGV. There are 14 residues in the CDR3. The V end was cut by 0 bases, the J end by 2 bases, with 8 bases between. The sequenced part of the CDR3 DNA is TGTGCCAGCAGCTTAGAGGCAGGGGCCTACGAG. Its translation is CASSLEAGAYE. From start to end, the CDR3 is CASSLEAGAYEQYF.

Remarks on this clone: The read stops 3 residues short of the end of the CDR3; the missing end is completed from the germline J gene. This chain joins TRBV20-1 and TRBJ2-3; D remains unclear. Germline CDR1 and CDR2: DFQATT and SNEGSKA (reference sequence). The CDR3 length is 16 residues. V was pared by 2 bases and J by 2 bases, with 17 bases between. The DNA read from the CDR3 is TGCAGTGCTAGACGTACCCTAGTGACCTACACAGATACG. Amino acids: CSARRTLVTYTDT. The complete CDR3 reads CSARRTLVTYTDTQYF.

Note on this clone: The sequence runs out 3 residues before the end of the CDR3; the remainder is reconstructed from the germline J gene. The V gene is TRBV5-4, the J gene TRBJ2-3, with 7 bases fitting TRBD2. The CDR3 has 14 amino acids. Germline assignment: CDR1 SGHNT and CDR2 YYREEE (reference sequence). V was pared by 0 bases and J by 7 bases, with 5 bases of the junction left unmatched. The CDR3 bases that were read are TGTGCCAGCAGCTTGGAACTAGCGACGCATACG. Translating gives CASSLELATHT. The whole CDR3 region reads CASSLELATHTQYF.

About this clone: From the germline J gene comes the end of the CDR3, since the read stops 3 residues before it. The chain has TRBV19 and TRBJ2-7; a possible D gene is TRBD1 (6 bases). This CDR3 is 14 amino acids long. Germline V gene lookup returns CDR1 LNHDA and CDR2 SQIVND (reference sequence). V lost 3 bases and J 2 bases, leaving 11 bases between the germline ends. Incomplete CDR3 DNA: TGTGCCAGTAGTATTAGTGGACAGACCTACGAG. This sequence encodes CASSISGQTYE. The whole CDR3 protein reads CASSISGQTYEQYF.

With respect to this clone: The sequenced fragment ends 3 residues before the CDR3 boundary, so the rest is inferred from the germline J gene. The chain carries TRBV7-2 and TRBJ1-1, with 7 positions matching TRBD1. CDR3 length: 15 amino acids. Germline V CDR1 and CDR2: SGHTA, FQGNSA. V lost 5 bases, J lost 1 base, and 7 bases stayed unmatched. This chain's CDR3 is CASSETDRSNTEAFF. The DNA read from the CDR3 is TGTGCCAGCAGCGAGACGGACAGGTCGAACACTGAA.

Details on this clone: With the read ending 3 residues before the CDR3 end, the germline J gene is used to fill in that end. The chain is built from TRBV27 and TRBJ2-5; 7 bases align to TRBD2. Germline CDR1 is MNHEY and CDR2 is SMNVEV (reference sequence). The ends lost 0 bases at V and 1 base at J; junction bases unmatched: 2. The CDR3 loop spans 15 amino acids. The CDR3 bases that were read are TGTGCCAGCAGTTTATCCGGGGGGTCCCAAGAGACC. Translated, it gives CASSLSGGSQET. The whole CDR3 reads CASSLSGGSQETQYF.

About this clone: The CDR3 end falls 3 residues outside the read, so it is completed with the germline J gene. The chain joins TRBV5-5 to TRBJ1-1, with TRBD1 identical over 10 bases. The CDR3 sequence is 15 residues long. The V and J ends lost 4 bases and 5 bases, in that order; junction bases with no gene match: 8. CDR1 is SGHKS, CDR2 YYEKEE, per germline (reference sequence). CDR3: CASSGRQGARTEAFF. The DNA read from the CDR3 is TGTGCCAGCAGCGGAAGACAGGGGGCAAGGACTGAA.

Remarks on this clone: Coverage ceases 3 residues before the CDR3 finishes, and the germline J gene fills in the end. The chain combines TRBV20-1 with TRBJ2-3, with TRBD2 matching 16 bases. CDR1 is DFQATT and CDR2 is SNEGSKA in the germline V gene (reference sequence). CDR3 length equals 17 residues. V gave up 0 bases and J gave up 6 bases; unmatched junction bases: 6. CDR3 protein: CSARELGLAGGVDTQYF. The covered CDR3 bases are TGCAGTGCTAGAGAGCTGGGACTAGCGGGGGGGGTGGATACG.

On this clone itself: Read data end 3 residues before the CDR3 end; the end is taken from the germline J gene. The chain recombines TRBV5-1 with TRBJ2-2; D ambiguous. Per germline, CDR1 SGHRS and CDR2 YFSETQ. CDR3 length equals 13 residues. CDR3 residues: CASSFEYNSPLFF. CDR3 bases read: TGCGCCAGCAGCTTTGAGTACAATTCACCG.

Turning to this clone: The read halts 3 residues ahead of the CDR3 end, with the missing end drawn from the germline J gene. The gene calls are TRBV30 and TRBJ1-2, with 9 bases matching TRBD1. The CDR3 spans 14 residues. Germline lookup yields CDR1 GTSNPN and CDR2 SVGIG (reference sequence). Unmatched junction bases numbered 6, after V lost 0 bases and J lost 7 bases. Incomplete CDR3 DNA: TGTGCCTGGAGTGTACGGGGACAGGGAGGTGGC. Translation: CAWSVRGQGGG. The whole CDR3 protein reads CAWSVRGQGGGYTF.

In regard to this clone: The read falls 3 residues short of the CDR3 end, and the missing part is taken from the germline J gene. V and J are TRBV19 and TRBJ1-5; perhaps TRBD1 as D (5 bases). The CDR3 consists of 15 residues. The ends were cut back, 6 bases at V and 0 bases at J, with 12 bases in the middle. Germline-derived CDR1 and CDR2 are LNHDA and SQIVND (reference sequence). The CDR3 bases that were read are TGTGCCAGTAGACCCGGGGGTGGTAGCAATCAGCCC. Its translation: CASRPGGGSNQP. The CDR3 in full is CASRPGGGSNQPQHF. The full variable domain, completed using reference TRBV19 and TRBJ1-5, is DGGITQSPKYLFRKEGQNVTLSCEQNLNHDAMYWYRQDPGQGLRLIYYSQIVNDFQKGDIAEGYSVSREKKESFPLTVTSAQKNPTAFYLCASRPGGGSNQPQHFGDGTRLSIL.